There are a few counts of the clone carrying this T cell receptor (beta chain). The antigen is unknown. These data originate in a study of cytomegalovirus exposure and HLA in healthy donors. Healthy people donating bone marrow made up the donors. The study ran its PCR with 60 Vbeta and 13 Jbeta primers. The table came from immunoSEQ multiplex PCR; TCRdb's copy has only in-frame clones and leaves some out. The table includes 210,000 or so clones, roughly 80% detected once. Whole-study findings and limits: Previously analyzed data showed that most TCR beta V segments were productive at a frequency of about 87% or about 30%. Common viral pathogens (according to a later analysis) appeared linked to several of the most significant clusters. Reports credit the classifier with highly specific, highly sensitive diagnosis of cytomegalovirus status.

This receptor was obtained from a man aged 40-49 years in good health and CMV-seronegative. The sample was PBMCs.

The CDR3 spells CSVLRIIEFRGVYNEKLFF. As DNA, the CDR3 is TGCAGCGTCCTCCGGATAATCGAGTTTAGAGGCGTTTACAATGAAAAACTGTTTTTT. The chain uses TRBV29-1 and TRBJ1-4; no definite D call. Deletions cut 6 bases from V and 5 bases from J, with 31 bases between. CDR1 is SQVTM and CDR2 is ANQGSEA in the germline V gene. The CDR3 runs 19 residues.